This T cell receptor (beta chain) was profiled in a study of regulatory dendritic cells for organ transplantation. Study-level results: Regulatory dendritic cells appeared to expand memory CD8+ clones less than mature ones. Memory CD8+ T cells were the most oligoclonal; naive cells were highly diverse.

The CDR3 runs 17 residues. Generated by immunoSEQ multiplex PCR, the TCRdb table keeps only in-frame clones and is missing some. The sample shows 30,000 to 40,000 clones, about 89% of them seen only once. Details on this clone: Its antigen remains unknown.

The chain couples TRBV21-1 to TRBJ2-7; the table calls TRBD1, which could not be checked here. TRBV21-1 is a recognized pseudogene. The sequence was collected from a human donor in good health. Sequences were obtained from naive CD4+ T cells from blood. Subset described: CD45RA+ naive T cells. The DNA for the CDR3 is TGTGCCAGCAGCCCGACGGTGGGAAGACAGGCGGGCAACGAGCAGTACTTC. This codes for CASSPTVGRQAGNEQYF.